A single sample is the source of the 25 T cell receptor beta chains below, sequenced in a study of response to subunit inactivated influenza vaccine. TCRdb analysed the RT-PCR reads with MiXCR anew, one entry per CDR3 protein. This table has around 320,000 distinct CDR3 sequences, approximately 21% appearing once. Sample: PBMCs from blood, taken about 20 months after vaccination. Receptors were obtained from a man in his fifties or sixties who received an inactivated influenza vaccine.

The chain uses TRBV27 and TRBJ1-1; D call uncertain. Germline assignment: CDR1 MNHEY and CDR2 SMNVEV (reference sequence). V gave up 2 bases and J gave up 6 bases, with 10 bases separating them. CDR3 length equals 13 residues. CDR3 amino acids: CASSLIGAPEAFF. Here the CDR3 DNA reads TGTGCCAGCAGTTTAATTGGAGCCCCTGAAGCTTTCTTT.

This clonotype was seen once. This chain connects TRBV28 to TRBJ2-2; D possibly matches TRBD1 or TRBD2 (5 bases each). CDR3 length: 15 amino acids. Germline assignment: CDR1 MDHEN and CDR2 SYDVKM. The germline V and J ends were trimmed by 5 bases and 5 bases, with 15 bases remaining between them. The chain's CDR3 is CASSPTPGQTGELFF. The CDR3 region has the DNA TGTGCCAGCAGTCCCACCCCGGGGCAGACCGGGGAGCTGTTTTTT.

This chain joins TRBV5-6 and TRBJ2-1; 8 bases map to TRBD1. This CDR3 has 18 residues. V lost 4 bases to trimming and J lost 1 base; unmatched junction nucleotides: 13. CDR1 SGHDT and CDR2 YYEEEE come from the germline V gene. CDR3 region: CASSPDRVGLLSYNEQFF. Here the CDR3 DNA reads TGTGCCAGCAGCCCGGACAGGGTAGGACTCTTATCCTACAATGAGCAGTTCTTC.

The rearrangement joins TRBV7-2 to TRBJ1-1; a possible D gene is TRBD1 (5 bases). The CDR3 has 15 residues. Trimming pared 2 bases from V and 2 bases from J, leaving 12 bases between. Germline V gene sequence: CDR1 SGHTA, CDR2 FQGNSA. As DNA, the CDR3 is TGTGCCAGCAGCTTATACCTGGGGGGAAACACTGAAGCTTTCTTT. Its translation: CASSLYLGGNTEAFF.

The chain is built from TRBV28 and TRBJ1-1; no firm D call. The CDR3 spans 15 residues. Germline lookup yields CDR1 MDHEN and CDR2 SYDVKM. V lost 3 bases and J 5 bases, leaving 16 bases between the germline ends. In nucleotides, the CDR3 is TGTGCCAGCAGTTTCTTCGGGCACCTCCCGACTGAAGCTTTCTTT. It specifies CASSFFGHLPTEAFF.

The J gene is TRBJ2-3, the V gene TRBV7-2; D remains ambiguous. CDR1 is SGHTA, CDR2 FQGNSA, per germline. The CDR3 has 17 residues. V lost 5 bases to trimming and J lost 5 bases, with 23 bases between them. The CDR3 DNA is TGTGCCAGCAGCCTAGGAGTAGGGAAGGTAATTGGAGATACGCAGTATTTT. This codes for CASSLGVGKVIGDTQYF.

The chain is built from TRBV12-3 or TRBV12-4 and TRBJ2-7, with D possibly being TRBD1 (6 bases). This CDR3 comprises 13 residues. V was shortened by 2 bases and J by 3 bases, with 8 bases between the two germline ends. For the CDR3, the DNA is TGTGCCAGCAGTTTATCGACAGGCTACGAGCAGTACTTC. This sequence encodes CASSLSTGYEQYF.

This clonotype was detected a few times. The chain is built from TRBV6-2 or TRBV6-3 and TRBJ1-2; 8 bases are a match to TRBD1. The trim removed 5 bases at V and 4 bases at J, leaving 9 bases unmatched. Germline V CDR1 and CDR2: MNHEY, SVGEGT. The CDR3 spans 15 residues. The CDR3 sequence is CASSTSGGARYGYTF. CDR3 sequence (DNA): TGTGCCAGCAGTACCTCAGGGGGCGCGCGCTATGGCTACACCTTC.

The rearrangement links TRBV7-9 to TRBJ1-5; D not certain. Trimming removed 6 bases from V and 4 bases from J, with 7 bases in between. The CDR3 runs to 12 residues. From germline, CDR1 is SEHNR and CDR2 FQNEAQ (reference sequence). CDR3 sequence reads: CASSIPNQPQHF. In DNA form, the CDR3 reads TGTGCCAGCAGTATCCCAAATCAGCCCCAGCATTTT. The full variable domain, its missing parts supplied by reference TRBV7-9 and TRBJ1-5, is DTGVSQNPRHKITKRGQNVTFRCDPISEHNRLYWYRQTLGQGPEFLTYFQNEAQLEKSRLLSDRFSAERPKGSFSTLEIQRTEQGDSAMYLCASSIPNQPQHFGDGTRLSIL.

The sample holds a few counts of this clonotype. The chain links TRBV6-2 or TRBV6-3 to TRBJ2-7; 8 positions match TRBD1. CDR1 is MNHEY and CDR2 is SVGEGT in the germline V gene. The junction had 5 bases not matched to a gene; V was cut back by 7 bases and J by 0 bases. The CDR3 consists of 14 residues. For the CDR3, the DNA is TGTGCCAGCAAGATGGACAGGGACTCCTACGAGCAGTACTTC. Its translation is CASKMDRDSYEQYF.

This clonotype was counted at least ten times. The V and J genes are TRBV4-2 and TRBJ1-5; D unresolved. The CDR3 length is 15 residues. V lost 0 bases and J 1 base, leaving 7 bases between the germline ends. Germline V lookup: CDR1 LGHNA, CDR2 YNFKEQ. CDR3 residues: CASSQEAQSNQPQHF. The CDR3 coding sequence is TGTGCCAGCAGCCAAGAGGCTCAGAGCAATCAGCCCCAGCATTTT.

This clonotype has just a few counts. The rearrangement links TRBV5-1 to TRBJ2-7, with D perhaps TRBD2 (5 bases). V lost 0 bases to trimming and J lost 2 bases, with 9 bases between them. Germline values: CDR1 SGHRS, CDR2 YFSETQ. This CDR3 has 14 amino acids. CDR3 DNA sequence: TGCGCCAGCAGCTTGGCGGGGAGTACCTACGAGCAGTACTTC. It yields the protein CASSLAGSTYEQYF.

The chain combines TRBV20-1 with TRBJ2-1, with a possible D match to TRBD2 (5 bases). V was pared by 5 bases and J by 12 bases, with 20 bases between. Germline CDR1 reads DFQATT; CDR2 reads SNEGSKA (reference sequence). The length of the CDR3 is 13 residues. CDR3 nucleotides: TGCAGTGCTCTCCCATCTTCTACCGGAGGGCAGTTCTTC. This sequence encodes CSALPSSTGGQFF.

This clonotype came up a few times. V and J are TRBV4-2 and TRBJ1-2; D remains unclear. Germline CDR1 reads LGHNA; CDR2 reads YNFKEQ. There are 15 residues in the CDR3. V was pared by 0 bases and J by 6 bases, with 14 bases between. CDR3 residues: CASSQDRSHADGYTF. The CDR3 DNA reads TGTGCCAGCAGCCAAGATAGGAGTCACGCGGATGGCTACACCTTC.

This sequence joins TRBV6-6 and TRBJ1-5, with D hard to call. V lost 7 bases to trimming and J lost 5 bases, with 9 bases between them. The length of the CDR3 is 12 residues. CDR1 and CDR2 (germline): MNHNY, SVGAGI (reference sequence). CDR3 loop: CASNSYDQPQHF. CDR3 nucleotides: TGTGCCAGCAATTCCTATGATCAGCCCCAGCATTTT.

CDR3 protein: CASSPRGSTNEKLFF. The CDR3 nucleotides are TGTGCCAGCTCACCACGGGGGTCAACTAATGAAAAACTGTTTTTT. The chain couples TRBV18 to TRBJ1-4, with D possibly matching TRBD1 (5 bases). Germline V gene lookup returns CDR1 KGHSH and CDR2 LQKENI. V lost 1 base, J lost 0 bases, and 6 bases lay in between. The CDR3 runs to 15 residues.

This clonotype was seen at least ten times. The chain is built from TRBV18 and TRBJ1-5; 8 bases align to TRBD1. V lost 4 bases, J lost 1 base, and 3 bases stayed unmatched. Germline lookup yields CDR1 KGHSH and CDR2 LQKENI. The CDR3 spans 15 residues. The CDR3 region is CASSRGQGSNQPQHF. CDR3 DNA: TGTGCCAGCTCACGTGGACAGGGAAGCAATCAGCCCCAGCATTTT.

This clonotype occurred many times. The chain couples TRBV20-1 to TRBJ1-5, with D uncertain. The CDR3 has 14 residues. The V gene lost 0 bases and the J gene lost 6 bases, with 12 bases spanning the gap. In germline, CDR1 is DFQATT, CDR2 SNEGSKA (reference sequence). CDR3 nucleotides: TGCAGTGCTAGAGATGGTCCAGGCGCTCAGCCCCAGCATTTT. Protein: CSARDGPGAQPQHF.

This clonotype showed up just a few times. The chain has TRBV18 and TRBJ1-2; D is perhaps TRBD1 (5 bases). This CDR3 has 15 amino acids. Germline CDR1 reads KGHSH; CDR2 reads LQKENI. The V end was cut by 2 bases, the J end by 8 bases, with 18 bases between. Here the CDR3 DNA reads TGTGCCAGCTCACCAAAAACGGGAGGGGATGAGGGCTACACCTTC. Translating gives CASSPKTGGDEGYTF.

The chain carries TRBV7-2 and TRBJ2-3; no reliable D call. CDR3 size: 12 residues. Germline CDR1 is SGHTA and CDR2 is FQGNSA. V was cut by 6 bases and J by 0 bases, with 4 bases left in between. CDR3 sequence (DNA): TGTGCCAGCAGTGGCAGCACAGATACGCAGTATTTT. Translated: CASSGSTDTQYF.

This clonotype came up a few times. The chain uses TRBV7-3 and TRBJ2-1, with D perhaps TRBD2 (5 bases). This CDR3 is 15 amino acids long. V shed 5 bases and J shed 7 bases, with 18 bases lying between them. The germline V gene encodes CDR1 SGHTA and CDR2 FQGTGA. The CDR3 DNA reads as TGTGCCAGCAGCCCTGGACTTCCCTCGGGTAATGAGCAGTTCTTC. Translating it yields CASSPGLPSGNEQFF.

The chain is built from TRBV10-3 and TRBJ1-1; D not certain. CDR3 size: 12 residues. The germline V gene has CDR1 ENHRY and CDR2 SYGVKD. V shed 6 bases and J shed 6 bases, with 11 bases lying between them. CDR3 residues: CAISPGHAEAFF. The DNA of the CDR3 is TGTGCCATCAGCCCCGGGCACGCTGAAGCTTTCTTT.

This chain links TRBV12-3 or TRBV12-4 with TRBJ2-3; no firm D call. The V gene lost 5 bases and the J gene lost 0 bases, with 15 bases spanning the gap. CDR3 length: 16 amino acids. Written as DNA, the CDR3 is TGTGCCAGCAGTCTTCCGAAAGTAAGGAGCACAGATACGCAGTATTTT. It codes for CASSLPKVRSTDTQYF.

The chain has TRBV24-1 and TRBJ2-5; no reliable D call. This CDR3 is 14 amino acids long. Trimming removed 4 bases at V and 4 bases at J, with 12 bases between. Germline V gene data show CDR1 as KGHDR and CDR2 as SFDVKD. CDR3 bases: TGTGCCACCAGTGACCCCACAAGTTTAGAGACCCAGTACTTC. Encoded protein: CATSDPTSLETQYF.

This clonotype occurred a few times. The genes are TRBV7-2 and TRBJ2-4, with D unclear. V was shortened by 4 bases and J by 6 bases, with 10 bases between the two germline ends. The CDR3 totals 13 residues. From germline, CDR1 is SGHTA and CDR2 FQGNSA. CDR3 coding DNA: TGTGCCAGCAGCTCATTGGGCGGAAACATTCAGTACTTC. It codes for CASSSLGGNIQYF.